Given below is one TCR beta chain in context. Amplification targeted TCR beta CDR3 regions from RNA transcripts. Initially, a first-round RT-PCR of the TCR CDR3 employed the HTBI primer set. TCRdb recomputed calls from the multiplex PCR reads with MiXCR, one row per CDR3 protein. The sample shows nearly 600,000 distinct CDR3 sequences, 11% to 15% of them seen only once. The entry originates in a study of T cells in Graves' hyperthyroidism and ophthalmopathy. Patients having uncontrolled infection, another autoimmune disease, pregnancy or lactation were not included. Each 10 ml fresh peripheral blood draw supplied the PBMCs. V was pared by 4 bases and J by 8 bases, with 18 bases between. The CDR3 length is 14 residues. The germline gives CDR1 SGHRS, CDR2 YFSETQ.

The genes are TRBV5-1 and TRBJ1-2; tentatively, D is TRBD1 (5 bases). The sequenced material came from blood. The origin of this receptor is a woman aged 25 to 39 with Graves' hyperthyroidism that later progressed to Graves' ophthalmopathy. The CDR3 DNA sequence: TGCGCCAGCAGCCCGGACGGGGACCACGTGGGCTACACCTTC. Translation gives CASSPDGDHVGYTF. Full variable domain (missing parts from reference TRBV5-1 and TRBJ1-2): KAGVTQTPRYLIKTRGQQVTLSCSPISGHRSVSWYQQTPGQGLQFLFEYFSETQRNKGNFPGRFSGRQFSNSRSEMNVSTLELGDSALYLCASSPDGDHVGYTFGSGTRLTVV.